The rows below give T cell receptor beta chains drawn from one sample of a study of blood T cell repertoires in COVID-19. TCRdb's table, derived via immunoSEQ multiplex PCR, lists solely in-frame clones and lacks some. The data hold about 75,000 clones, with around 88% observed a single time. The material sequenced was peripheral blood. The source is a woman between 65 and 79 years old with acute or convalescent COVID-19. CDR3s include the opening cysteine and the closing phenylalanine or tryptophan. Each record gives: V gene, D gene, J gene, CDR3 protein, CDR3 DNA. D genes are given only for firm matches.

V: TRBV5-1; D: TRBD1; J: TRBJ2-6; CDR3: CASSQETGVGTNVLTF; DNA: TGCGCCAGCAGCCAAGAGACAGGGGTGGGAACCAACGTCCTGACTTTC
V: TRBV6-5; D: -; J: TRBJ1-4; CDR3: CASSTTRSNEKLFF; DNA: TGTGCCAGCAGTACTACAAGATCTAATGAAAAACTGTTTTTT
V: TRBV5-4; D: -; J: TRBJ1-2; CDR3: CASSRKGGSNYGYTF; DNA: TGTGCTAGCTCCCGCAAGGGGGGGTCTAACTATGGCTACACCTTC
V: TRBV9; D: -; J: TRBJ2-2; CDR3: CASSVAVSFNTGELFF; DNA: TGTGCCAGCAGCGTAGCAGTGTCCTTTAACACCGGGGAGCTGTTTTTT
V: TRBV27; D: -; J: TRBJ1-2; CDR3: CASSPDSQSGYTF; DNA: TGTGCCAGCAGTCCAGACAGCCAAAGTGGCTACACCTTC
V: TRBV9; D: -; J: TRBJ2-3; CDR3: CASSVGVQGADTQYF; DNA: TGTGCCAGCAGCGTAGGAGTCCAGGGCGCCGATACGCAGTATTTT
V: TRBV7-9; D: -; J: TRBJ1-3; CDR3: CASSHAGGNTIYF; DNA: TGTGCCAGCAGCCACGCCGGGGGAAACACCATATATTTT
V: TRBV7-7; D: -; J: TRBJ2-1; CDR3: CASSLGPPSYNEQFF; DNA: TGTGCTAGCAGCTTAGGGCCCCCCTCTTACAATGAGCAGTTCTTC
V: TRBV18; D: TRBD1; J: TRBJ1-4; CDR3: CASSPLTGVTNEKLFF; DNA: TGTGCCAGCTCACCACTGACAGGGGTTACTAATGAAAAACTGTTTTTT
V: TRBV2; D: -; J: TRBJ1-5; CDR3: CASSEGSYNQPQHF; DNA: TGTGCCAGCAGTGAGGGCAGTTACAATCAGCCCCAGCATTTT
V: TRBV9; D: -; J: TRBJ2-1; CDR3: CASSVVGGLSYNEQFF; DNA: TGTGCCAGCAGCGTAGTCGGCGGCCTATCCTACAATGAGCAGTTCTTC
V: TRBV6-5; D: -; J: TRBJ2-4; CDR3: CASSYSQGAGIQYF; DNA: TGTGCCAGCAGTTACTCGCAAGGGGCTGGCATTCAGTACTTC
V: TRBV4-3; D: -; J: TRBJ2-7; CDR3: CASSQGHRDSYEQYF; DNA: TGCGCCAGCAGCCAAGGACACCGAGACTCCTACGAGCAGTACTTC
V: TRBV7-2; D: -; J: TRBJ2-7; CDR3: CASSFTGYEQYF; DNA: TGTGCCAGCAGCTTCACCGGGTACGAGCAGTACTTC
V: TRBV6-6; D: -; J: TRBJ2-2; CDR3: CASSYSPDTGELFF; DNA: TGTGCCAGCAGTTATTCCCCCGACACCGGGGAGCTGTTTTTT
V: TRBV4-2; D: TRBD2; J: TRBJ2-1; CDR3: CASSQQASSGTYNEQFF; DNA: TGTGCCAGCAGCCAACAGGCATCGAGCGGGACTTACAATGAGCAGTTCTTC
V: TRBV28; D: TRBD2; J: TRBJ2-3; CDR3: CASSFVGLAGEDTQYF; DNA: TGTGCCAGCAGTTTTGTGGGACTAGCGGGGGAAGATACGCAGTATTTT
V: TRBV5-1; D: TRBD1; J: TRBJ1-6; CDR3: CASSEGQGNHSPLHF; DNA: TGCGCCAGCAGCGAGGGACAGGGAAATCATTCACCCCTCCACTTT
V: TRBV27; D: TRBD2; J: TRBJ2-1; CDR3: CASSFIAGDNEQFF; DNA: TGTGCCAGCAGTTTCATAGCGGGAGACAATGAGCAGTTCTTC
V: TRBV5-1; D: -; J: TRBJ2-7; CDR3: CASSLGGGYEQYF; DNA: TGCGCCAGCAGCTTGGGGGGCGGATACGAGCAGTACTTC
V: TRBV13; D: -; J: TRBJ1-2; CDR3: CASSLGKGPYGYTF; DNA: TGTGCCAGCAGCTTAGGAAAGGGGCCCTATGGCTACACCTTC
V: TRBV7-8; D: -; J: TRBJ1-1; CDR3: CASSPGRLHTEAFF; DNA: TGTGCCAGCAGCCCAGGCCGGCTACACACTGAAGCTTTCTTT
V: TRBV6-1; D: TRBD1; J: TRBJ1-2; CDR3: CASSEQGQTGSGYTF; DNA: TGTGCCAGCAGTGAACAGGGGCAGACAGGGTCTGGCTACACCTTC